A selection of T cell receptor beta chains follows, all from one sample in a study of somatic mutations in cytotoxic T cells in rheumatoid arthritis. Libraries were prepared by immunoSEQ multiplex PCR; TCRdb keeps only in-frame clonotypes and omits some of them. This table has more than 15,000 clones, around 80% appearing once. The specimen sequenced was CD8+ T cells sorted from blood. Every receptor here comes from an adult with rheumatoid arthritis. Both conserved end residues are part of each CDR3. D genes are given only for firm matches. For some rows the clone size is stated as once, few or many, or as a class when expanded; others skip it.

J gene: TRBJ1-1
V gene: TRBV19
D gene: -
clone size: -
CDR3 protein: CASSIANREAFF
CDR3 DNA: TGTGCCAGTAGTATAGCTAACCGAGAAGCTTTCTTT

J gene: TRBJ1-1
V gene: TRBV6-1
D gene: -
clone size: -
CDR3 protein: CASSTRTVEAFF
CDR3 DNA: TGTGCCAGCAGTACCCGGACAGTTGAAGCTTTCTTT

J gene: TRBJ1-3
V gene: TRBV19
D gene: -
clone size: -
CDR3 protein: CASSIGVNTIYF
CDR3 DNA: TGTGCCAGTAGTATCGGCGTAAACACCATATATTTT

J gene: TRBJ2-3
V gene: TRBV7-9
D gene: -
clone size: once
CDR3 protein: CASPQSTDTQYF
CDR3 DNA: TGTGCCAGTCCCCAAAGCACAGATACGCAGTATTTT

J gene: TRBJ1-2
V gene: TRBV4-1
D gene: -
clone size: -
CDR3 protein: CASSQDRQVYGYTF
CDR3 DNA: TGCGCCAGCAGCCAAGATCGGCAGGTCTATGGCTACACCTTC

J gene: TRBJ2-7
V gene: TRBV4-1
D gene: TRBD2
clone size: -
CDR3 protein: CASSQRGLEAYEQYF
CDR3 DNA: TGCGCCAGCAGCCAAAGGGGACTAGAAGCCTACGAGCAGTACTTC

J gene: TRBJ1-6
V gene: TRBV9
D gene: TRBD1
clone size: -
CDR3 protein: CASSEFRGIDNSPLHF
CDR3 DNA: TGTGCCAGCAGCGAGTTCAGGGGGATAGATAATTCACCCCTCCACTTT

J gene: TRBJ2-3
V gene: TRBV5-1
D gene: TRBD2
clone size: -
CDR3 protein: CASSVTRLAGGTDTQYF
CDR3 DNA: TGCGCCAGCAGCGTAACCCGACTAGCGGGGGGCACAGATACGCAGTATTTT

J gene: TRBJ2-5
V gene: TRBV19
D gene: -
clone size: -
CDR3 protein: CASSTYRGGETQYF
CDR3 DNA: TGTGCCAGTAGTACATACAGGGGGGGAGAGACCCAGTACTTC

J gene: TRBJ2-3
V gene: TRBV2
D gene: -
clone size: -
CDR3 protein: CASRPESRDTQYF
CDR3 DNA: TGTGCCAGCAGGCCTGAGAGCAGGGATACGCAGTATTTT